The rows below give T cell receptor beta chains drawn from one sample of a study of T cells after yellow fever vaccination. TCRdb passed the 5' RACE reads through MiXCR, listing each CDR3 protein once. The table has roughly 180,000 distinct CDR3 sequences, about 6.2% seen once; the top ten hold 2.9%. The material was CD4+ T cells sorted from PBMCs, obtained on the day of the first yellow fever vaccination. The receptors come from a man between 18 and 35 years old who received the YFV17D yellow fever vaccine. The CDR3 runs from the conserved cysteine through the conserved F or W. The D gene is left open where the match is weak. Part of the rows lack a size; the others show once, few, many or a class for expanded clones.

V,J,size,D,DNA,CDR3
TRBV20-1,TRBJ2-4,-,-,TGCAGTGCTCCTCTCAGGGGGGAAAACATTCAGTACTTC,CSAPLRGENIQYF
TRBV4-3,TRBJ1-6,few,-,TGCGCCAGCAGCCAAGAACAGGACAGACTGTTGCCCCTCCACTTT,CASSQEQDRLLPLHF
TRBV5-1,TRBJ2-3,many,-,TGCGCCAGCAGCTTGGGAGTGGGTACAGATACGCAGTATTTT,CASSLGVGTDTQYF
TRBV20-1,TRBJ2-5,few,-,TGCAGTGCTAGGGAGGTAGGGGGGGCTAAACCGAAAGAGACCCAGTACTTC,CSAREVGGAKPKETQYF
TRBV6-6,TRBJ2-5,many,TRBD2,TGTGCCAGCAGGACCACTAGCGGAGAGACCCAGTACTTC,CASRTTSGETQYF
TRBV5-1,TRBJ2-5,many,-,TGCGCCAGCAGCCGAGGACAGTTAGAAGAGACCCAGTACTTC,CASSRGQLEETQYF
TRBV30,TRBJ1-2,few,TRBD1,TGTGCCTGGAGGGATCCCGGGACAGGGGCTGGCTACACCTTC,CAWRDPGTGAGYTF
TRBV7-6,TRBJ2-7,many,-,TGTGCCAGCAGCTTGGAGGTAAAAACGTCCTACGAGCAGTACTTC,CASSLEVKTSYEQYF
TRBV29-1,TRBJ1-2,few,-,TGCAGCGTTGAACGGCAGGGAAATTTCCGCTACACCTTC,CSVERQGNFRYTF
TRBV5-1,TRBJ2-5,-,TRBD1,TGCGCCAGCAGCCATGACAGGGGCAGGGAGACCCAGTACTTC,CASSHDRGRETQYF
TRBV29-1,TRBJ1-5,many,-,TGCAGGATCGCACCGCCAGATTATAGCAATCAGCCCCAGCATTTT,CRIAPPDYSNQPQHF